The next 18 T cell receptor beta chains were all read from a single sample in a study of blood T cell repertoires in COVID-19. Produced via immunoSEQ multiplex PCR; TCRdb's table is partial and in-frame only. The sample comprises fewer than 65,000 clones, 70% to 90% of which are singletons, and 1% to 1.5% rests with the top ten. Sequenced input: peripheral blood. Every receptor here comes from a man in his fifties or sixties with acute or convalescent COVID-19.

The rearrangement uses TRBV28 and TRBJ1-5, with D maybe TRBD1 (6 bases). V was clipped by 7 bases and J by 3 bases, with 13 bases between them. There are 14 residues in the CDR3. Germline V gene lookup returns CDR1 MDHEN and CDR2 SYDVKM. CDR3 residues: CASTLQGPNQPQHF. The CDR3 DNA sequence: TGTGCCAGCACCTTACAGGGTCCCAATCAGCCCCAGCATTTT.

The chain has TRBV28 and TRBJ2-7, with D perhaps matching TRBD1 (5 bases). This CDR3 is 13 amino acids long. With 2 bases removed from V and 4 bases from J, the gap between germline ends came to 9 bases. CDR1 is MDHEN, CDR2 SYDVKM, per germline. The CDR3: CASSLLYRYEQYF. CDR3 bases: TGTGCCAGCAGTTTACTATACAGGTACGAGCAGTACTTC.

This chain links TRBV12-5 with TRBJ1-1, with unresolved D. CDR1 and CDR2 (germline): LGHNT, FRNRAP. Trimming pared 3 bases from V and 4 bases from J, leaving 15 bases between. The CDR3 loop spans 15 amino acids. CDR3 nucleotide sequence: TGTGCTAGTGGTTTTCCCTTGGCGGGAGCCACTGAAGCTTTCTTT. It codes for CASGFPLAGATEAFF.

The CDR3 is CASSLVFEGRPEAFF. CDR3 nucleotide sequence: TGCGCCAGCAGCTTGGTTTTCGAAGGGAGACCTGAAGCTTTCTTT. The V gene is TRBV5-1, the J gene TRBJ1-1, with D hard to call. The CDR3 extends over 15 amino acids. Trimming left V 0 bases short and J 6 bases short, with 15 bases between. Germline-derived CDR1 and CDR2 are SGHRS and YFSETQ.

V usage is TRBV2 and J usage is TRBJ2-7; TRBD1 might be the D (6 bases). Trimming removed 9 bases at V and 0 bases at J, with 15 bases between. CDR1 and CDR2 from the germline V gene are SNHLY and FYNNEI. This CDR3 is built from 14 residues. The CDR3 region is CASTTGGHSYEQYF. The CDR3 DNA reads TGTGCCAGTACGACAGGAGGTCACTCCTACGAGCAGTACTTC.

V is TRBV6-5 and J is TRBJ2-3; tentative D call: TRBD1 (5 bases). V lost 4 bases and J 2 bases, leaving 13 bases between the germline ends. Germline CDR1 reads MNHEY; CDR2 reads SVGAGI. The CDR3 totals 15 residues. For the CDR3, the DNA is TGTGCCAGCAGTTCGCTGGCAGGGTTCACAGATACGCAGTATTTT. Translated, it gives CASSSLAGFTDTQYF.

This clone was seen once. This chain uses TRBV2 with TRBJ2-1, with TRBD2 identical over 15 bases. CDR1 SNHLY and CDR2 FYNNEI come from the germline V gene. The junction had 4 bases not matched to a gene; V was cut back by 6 bases and J by 7 bases. The CDR3 runs 15 residues. Here the CDR3 DNA reads TGTGCCAGCAGCGCCGGGACTAGCGGGGGGAATGAGCAGTTCTTC. Protein: CASSAGTSGGNEQFF.

The gene calls are TRBV7-6 and TRBJ2-7; TRBD2 matches 10 bases. CDR3 size: 16 residues. CDR1 is SGHVS, CDR2 FNYEAQ, per germline. V trimming: 5 bases; J trimming: 5 bases; junction bases outside the gene matches: 12. CDR3: CASSQHASGSSHEQYF. Here the CDR3 DNA reads TGTGCCAGCAGCCAGCATGCTAGCGGGAGTTCCCACGAGCAGTACTTC.

This chain connects TRBV10-3 to TRBJ2-4; TRBD2 matches at 13 bases. The V and J ends lost 4 bases and 6 bases, in that order; junction bases with no gene match: 6. This CDR3 region has 16 residues. The V gene's germline CDR1 is ENHRY and CDR2 SYGVKD. Here the CDR3 DNA reads TGTGCCATCAGTGGAACTAGCGGGAGGGCCGGAAACATTCAGTACTTC. This codes for CAISGTSGRAGNIQYF.

J is TRBJ1-5 and V is TRBV9, with TRBD1 identical over 7 bases. CDR3 length: 15 amino acids. Germline values: CDR1 SGDLS, CDR2 YYNGEE. V lost 3 bases and J lost 3; bases outside the gene matches: 6. The chain's CDR3 is CASSDTGDVNQPQHF. The DNA of the CDR3 is TGTGCCAGCAGCGATACAGGGGACGTCAATCAGCCCCAGCATTTT.

The J gene is TRBJ2-5, the V gene TRBV5-1, with 8 nucleotides matching TRBD2. The CDR3 is 15 amino acids. The germline gives CDR1 SGHRS, CDR2 YFSETQ. V dropped 6 bases and J dropped 1; count of bases not matched to a gene: 8. The CDR3 protein is CASTPLAESQETQYF. Written as DNA, the CDR3 is TGCGCCAGCACCCCACTAGCGGAGTCCCAAGAGACCCAGTACTTC.

A remark on this clone: The conserved phenylalanine or tryptophan normally closing the CDR3 is absent here, so this likely arose from a read error. The DNA is omitted, as the CDR3 cannot be located on it reliably, and the CDR3 follows TCRdb's listing. The chain recombines TRBV21-1 with TRBJ2-4; the table gives TRBD2 as D, unverified against the DNA. TRBV21-1 is assigned pseudogene status. Termini included, the CDR3 measures 12 amino acids. CDR3 protein: CASSKGPLEGTQ.

The J gene is TRBJ1-2, the V gene TRBV15; maybe TRBD1 (5 bases). V lost 3 bases to trimming and J lost 2 bases, with 16 bases between them. The CDR3 extends over 16 amino acids. In germline, CDR1 is LNHNV, CDR2 YYDKDF (reference sequence). The CDR3, as DNA: TGTGCCACCAGCAGCCCACCCGCCGGGGGGAACTATGGCTACACCTTC. This translates into CATSSPPAGGNYGYTF.

The chain carries TRBV4-1 and TRBJ2-3, with 12 bases aligning to TRBD2. Germline CDR1 and CDR2: MGHRA and YSYEKL. The CDR3 extends over 17 amino acids. Losses at the gene ends were 2 bases for V and 6 bases for J; bases not matched to a gene: 9. CDR3 loop: CASSQMQTSGGRDTQYF. The CDR3 coding sequence is TGCGCCAGCAGCCAAATGCAAACTAGCGGGGGGCGGGATACGCAGTATTTT.

The chain carries TRBV27 and TRBJ1-5; the D is unclear. There are 20 residues in the CDR3. V lost 6 bases to trimming and J lost 2 bases, with 29 bases between them. Per the germline V gene, CDR1 is MNHEY and CDR2 is SMNVEV (reference sequence). The CDR3 bases are TGTGCCAGCAGACCCGAGGCGGGCGTTAACGGGGATGGACGCAATCAGCCCCAGCATTTT. As protein: CASRPEAGVNGDGRNQPQHF.

This clone is a singleton in its sample. J is TRBJ2-7 and V is TRBV19; 7 bases are a match to TRBD2. The V segment lost 1 base and the J segment 4 bases; nucleotides outside the gene matches: 7. This CDR3 spans 15 amino acids. From germline, CDR1 is LNHDA and CDR2 SQIVND (reference sequence). CDR3 nucleotides: TGTGCCAGTAGTATAGGCTGGAGCGGGACGTACGAGCAGTACTTC. Translating gives CASSIGWSGTYEQYF.

This clone was detected only once. The chain joins TRBV2 to TRBJ2-1; 9 bases fit TRBD2. From germline, CDR1 is SNHLY and CDR2 FYNNEI. The CDR3 extends over 15 amino acids. Trimming at V came to 4 bases and at J to 6 bases, leaving 7 bases not matched to a gene. CDR3 coding DNA: TGTGCCAGCAGTGTCCTAGCGGGATTTTTCAATGAGCAGTTCTTC. Amino acid sequence: CASSVLAGFFNEQFF. Based on the CDR3 plus reference TRBV2 and TRBJ2-1, the full variable domain is EPEVTQTPSHQVTQMGQEVILRCVPISNHLYFYWYRQILGQKVEFLVSFYNNEISEKSEIFDDQFSVERPDGSNFTLKIRSTKLEDSAMYFCASSVLAGFFNEQFFGPGTRLTVL.

The chain has TRBV7-2 and TRBJ2-3; 9 positions agree with TRBD2. Germline assignment: CDR1 SGHTA and CDR2 FQGNSA. The CDR3 loop spans 13 amino acids. Trimming cost V 5 bases and J 7 bases; bases outside gene matches: 4. The CDR3 region is CASSRTSANTQYF. CDR3 bases: TGTGCCAGCAGCCGGACTAGCGCGAATACGCAGTATTTT. Full variable domain (missing parts from reference TRBV7-2 and TRBJ2-3): GAGVSQSPSNKVTEKGKDVELRCDPISGHTALYWYRQSLGQGLEFLIYFQGNSAPDKSGLPSDRFSAERTGGSVSTLTIQRTQQEDSAVYLCASSRTSANTQYFGPGTRLTVL.